A single sample is the source of the 27 T cell receptor beta chains below, sequenced in a study of T cells in Graves' hyperthyroidism and ophthalmopathy. Amplified TCR beta CDR3 regions derived from RNA transcripts. The HTBI set primed first-round TCR CDR3 RT-PCR. TCRdb re-called the multiplex PCR reads through MiXCR, storing one row per CDR3 protein. The sample consists of roughly 500,000 distinct CDR3 sequences, over 35% of them appearing once. Sequenced: peripheral blood or thyroid tissue (not recorded which). These receptors were collected from an adult woman with Graves' disease, either hyperthyroidism or ophthalmopathy (not recorded which).

The chain uses TRBV7-9 and TRBJ1-6, with TRBD1 as a possible D gene (5 bases). Germline V gene sequence: CDR1 SEHNR, CDR2 FQNEAQ (reference sequence). The CDR3 sequence is 15 residues long. Trimming shortened V by 0 bases and J by 13 bases, and 16 bases separated the two germline ends. CDR3 region: CASSLAGGRFVPLHF. DNA for the CDR3: TGTGCCAGCAGCTTAGCGGGGGGGAGGTTCGTGCCCCTCCACTTT.

This clonotype was counted at least ten times. The chain carries TRBV6-4 and TRBJ2-1; 10 nucleotides line up with TRBD2. This CDR3 region has 16 residues. V lost 7 bases and J lost 6; bases outside the gene matches: 12. CDR1 is MRHNA, CDR2 SNTAGT, per germline. CDR3 DNA sequence: TGTGCCAGCACCACCGAAGCGGGAGGGCCGCGCAATGAGCAGTTCTTC. Its protein product is CASTTEAGGPRNEQFF.

In its sample, this clonotype was seen many times. The chain joins TRBV19 to TRBJ2-1; 8 nucleotides line up with TRBD2. V lost 4 bases and J lost 7; bases outside the gene matches: 12. CDR3 size: 16 residues. CDR1 and CDR2 (germline): LNHDA, SQIVND (reference sequence). CDR3 sequence: CASSTGTRVLGNEQFF. DNA for the CDR3: TGTGCCAGTAGTACCGGGACTAGAGTCTTGGGAAATGAGCAGTTCTTC.

This clonotype has ten or more counts. The chain couples TRBV5-1 to TRBJ1-1; D is possibly TRBD1 (5 bases). V lost 0 bases and J 7 bases, leaving 13 bases between the germline ends. The germline CDR1 and CDR2 sequences are SGHRS and YFSETQ. This CDR3 has 14 residues. CDR3 nucleotide sequence: TGCGCCAGCAGCTTGGGGGACTTTTCGGATGAAGCTTTCTTT. This encodes CASSLGDFSDEAFF.

The chain combines TRBV9 with TRBJ1-5; TRBD1 is a possible D gene (5 bases). This CDR3 comprises 13 residues. From germline, CDR1 is SGDLS and CDR2 YYNGEE. V lost 4 bases to trimming and J lost 7 bases, with 12 bases between them. CDR3 residues: CASSPGWFQPQHF. In nucleotides, the CDR3 is TGTGCCAGCAGCCCAGGGTGGTTCCAGCCCCAGCATTTT.

The table lists this clonotype with many counts. The V and J genes are TRBV6-5 and TRBJ1-2, with D unresolved. Germline CDR1 is MNHEY and CDR2 is SVGAGI. The CDR3 has 14 amino acids. V lost 6 bases and J 0 bases, leaving 11 bases between the germline ends. The CDR3 coding sequence is TGTGCCAGCAGCTTCTCGTCTACTAACTATGGCTACACCTTC. Translated, it gives CASSFSSTNYGYTF.

The chain uses TRBV25-1 and TRBJ2-3; TRBD2 matches 7 bases. The CDR3 extends over 16 amino acids. J gave up 1 base and V 4 bases, and 8 bases lay outside the gene matches. The germline gives CDR1 MGHDK, CDR2 SYGVNS. The CDR3: CASSAASGLGTDTQYF. In nucleotides, the CDR3 is TGTGCCAGCAGTGCGGCTAGCGGACTCGGCACAGATACGCAGTATTTT. The full variable domain, its missing parts supplied by reference TRBV25-1 and TRBJ2-3, is EADIYQTPRYLVIGTGKKITLECSQTMGHDKMYWYQQDPGMELHLIHYSYGVNSTEKGDLSSESTVSRIRTEHFPLTLESARPSHTSQYLCASSAASGLGTDTQYFGPGTRLTVL.

This clonotype was seen repeatedly, ten times or more. The rearrangement joins TRBV20-1 to TRBJ1-6, with a possible D match to TRBD1 (6 bases). Looked up from germline, CDR1 is DFQATT and CDR2 is SNEGSKA (reference sequence). V dropped 0 bases and J dropped 7 bases, with 16 bases sitting between them. This CDR3 comprises 16 residues. CDR3 loop: CSARDSSQGRNSPLHF. CDR3 DNA sequence: TGCAGTGCTAGAGATTCCTCTCAGGGGAGGAATTCACCCCTCCACTTT.

The chain is built from TRBV24-1 and TRBJ1-2, with unresolved D. The CDR3 length is 14 residues. The germline V gene has CDR1 KGHDR and CDR2 SFDVKD. V lost 6 bases, J lost 0 bases, and 10 bases lay in between. The CDR3: CATSRSTSNYGYTF. In DNA, the CDR3 is TGTGCCACCAGTCGAAGTACCTCTAACTATGGCTACACCTTC.

A word on this clonotype: At one end the junction does not follow the germline gene, possibly because of a read error. J is TRBJ2-2 and V is TRBV7-2; a weak D match, TRBD2 (5 bases). CDR3 size: 16 residues. CDR1 is SGHTA, CDR2 FQGNSA, per germline. CDR3: CASSLDSFTQTGEPFF. In nucleotides, the CDR3 is TGTGCCAGCAGCTTAGATTCCTTCACACAGACCGGGGAGCCGTTTTTT.

Notes on this clonotype: The junction differs from germline at one of its ends, possibly a read error. V and J are TRBV7-6 and TRBJ2-7; 8 nucleotides align to TRBD1. Per germline, CDR1 SGHVS and CDR2 FNYEAQ. The CDR3 is made up of 17 amino acids. The CDR3 is CASSLEAIRDRNYEQHF. The CDR3 DNA follows: TGTGCCAGCAGCTTAGAGGCTATCCGGGACAGGAACTACGAGCAGCACTTC.

V is TRBV7-6 and J is TRBJ2-3; D not resolved. The CDR3 runs 14 residues. The V end lost 3 bases, the J end lost 2 bases, and 9 bases lay between the germline ends. Germline-derived CDR1 and CDR2 are SGHVS and FNYEAQ. CDR3 region: CASSLPDHTDTQYF. The CDR3 DNA sequence: TGTGCCAGCAGCTTGCCGGATCACACAGATACGCAGTATTTT.

This sequence joins TRBV20-1 and TRBJ1-2; D is perhaps TRBD1 (5 bases). In germline, CDR1 is DFQATT, CDR2 SNEGSKA (reference sequence). V was shortened by 5 bases and J by 7 bases, with 11 bases between the two germline ends. The CDR3 spans 11 residues. This CDR3 is CSALEGSGYTF. The CDR3 DNA reads as TGCAGTGCTCTAGAGGGGAGTGGCTACACCTTC.

As for this clonotype: One end of the junction fails to match germline, which may point to a read error. The chain recombines TRBV5-4 with TRBJ1-1, with D possibly matching TRBD1 (5 bases). CDR1 is SGHNT and CDR2 is YYREEE in the germline V gene (reference sequence). The CDR3 is 16 amino acids. The CDR3 here is CASSLSGRGSNNEAFF. The CDR3 DNA follows: TGTGCCAGCAGCCTTAGCGGGAGGGGATCGAACAATGAAGCTTTCTTT.

This clonotype was seen at least ten times. The chain recombines TRBV5-1 with TRBJ1-1; D is ambiguous. CDR3 length equals 13 residues. The V gene's germline CDR1 is SGHRS and CDR2 YFSETQ. Trimming left V 2 bases short and J 6 bases short, with 11 bases between. CDR3 in DNA: TGCGCCAGCAGCTTTGGGAAGAGGGCTGAAGCTTTCTTT. This sequence encodes CASSFGKRAEAFF.

This clonotype was recorded many times. The V call is TRBV7-9, the J call TRBJ2-7; tentatively, D is TRBD2 (5 bases). This CDR3 region has 15 residues. Germline CDR1 is SEHNR and CDR2 is FQNEAQ (reference sequence). Trimming pared 1 base from V and 0 bases from J, leaving 10 bases between. CDR3 sequence: CASSLGGLGSYEQYF. The DNA for the CDR3 is TGTGCCAGCAGCTTAGGAGGGTTGGGCTCCTACGAGCAGTACTTC.

The chain combines TRBV5-1 with TRBJ1-4, with a possible D match to TRBD1 (6 bases). V gave up 1 base and J gave up 6 bases, with 13 bases separating them. This CDR3 comprises 15 residues. Per the germline V gene, CDR1 is SGHRS and CDR2 is YFSETQ. The CDR3 nucleotides read TGCGCCAGCAGCTTGATGGGGGCGCGGGATGAAAAACTGTTTTTT. Protein: CASSLMGARDEKLFF.

Worth noting for this clonotype: Here the CDR3 omits its conserved ending phenylalanine or tryptophan, so a read error is the likely source. The limits of the CDR3 on the DNA are not certain, so only TCRdb's listed CDR3 is given. This sequence joins TRBV20-1 and TRBJ1-2; no DNA check was done on the table's D call, TRBD1. The CDR3 is 13 amino acids long, termini counted. Germline loops: CDR1 DFQATT, CDR2 SNEGSKA (reference sequence). CDR3 protein: CSATGPTGGNIFV.

The genes are TRBV29-1 and TRBJ2-7; D perhaps matches TRBD1 (5 bases). CDR3 length equals 13 residues. The germline V gene has CDR1 SQVTM and CDR2 ANQGSEA. V was pared by 1 base and J by 6 bases, with 13 bases between. CDR3 bases: TGCAGCGTTGAAGGACAGAGGTTTGGCGAGCAGTACTTC. Protein sequence: CSVEGQRFGEQYF.

This clonotype was seen at least ten times. The rearrangement links TRBV5-1 to TRBJ1-2; D gene ambiguous. The V gene's germline CDR1 is SGHRS and CDR2 YFSETQ. The CDR3 extends over 12 amino acids. V was cut by 4 bases and J by 8 bases, with 12 bases left in between. The CDR3 sequence: CASSPSIGGYTF. CDR3 coding DNA: TGCGCCAGCAGCCCAAGCATAGGCGGCTACACCTTC.

The J gene is TRBJ2-5, the V gene TRBV10-3, with a tentative D call TRBD1 (6 bases). The CDR3 covers 17 residues. The ends were cut back, 10 bases at V and 5 bases at J, with 29 bases in the middle. Germline V lookup: CDR1 ENHRY, CDR2 SYGVKD. The CDR3 loop is CATRIGVDRRSGETQYF. The CDR3, as DNA: TGTGCCACAAGGATAGGGGTTGACAGGAGGTCAGGCGAGACCCAGTACTTC.

In this sample, this clonotype turned up many times. The chain is built from TRBV5-1 and TRBJ1-3, with D possibly TRBD1 on 6 matching bases. V gave up 4 bases and J gave up 1 base, with 12 bases separating them. Germline V CDR1 and CDR2: SGHRS, YFSETQ. There are 15 residues in the CDR3. The CDR3 DNA reads TGCGCCAGCAGCCTACAGGGCCTATCTGGAAACACCATATATTTT. Translation gives CASSLQGLSGNTIYF.

At least ten counts were recorded for this clonotype. The rearrangement uses TRBV15 and TRBJ1-1; the D gene is possibly TRBD1 (6 bases). Germline CDR1 LNHNV, CDR2 YYDKDF (reference sequence). There are 17 residues in the CDR3. The V end was cut by 1 base, the J end by 1 base, with 16 bases between. CDR3 DNA: TGTGCCACCAGCAGAGTAGTTACCAGGGGAAGGAACACTGAAGCTTTCTTT. It encodes CATSRVVTRGRNTEAFF.

This clonotype was seen many times. The V and J genes are TRBV2 and TRBJ1-6; weak D call: TRBD1 (5 bases). V was pared by 4 bases and J by 6 bases, with 13 bases between. CDR3 size: 15 residues. Germline V lookup: CDR1 SNHLY, CDR2 FYNNEI. The CDR3 nucleotides read TGTGCCAGCAGTGGCCCAGCAGGGCGTAATTCACCCCTCCACTTT. Its protein is CASSGPAGRNSPLHF. Complete variable domain (other parts from reference TRBV2 and TRBJ1-6): EPEVTQTPSHQVTQMGQEVILRCVPISNHLYFYWYRQILGQKVEFLVSFYNNEISEKSEIFDDQFSVERPDGSNFTLKIRSTKLEDSAMYFCASSGPAGRNSPLHFGNGTRLTVT.

This clonotype was picked up a small number of times. The gene calls are TRBV9 and TRBJ2-7; 15 nucleotides line up with TRBD2. Per germline, CDR1 SGDLS and CDR2 YYNGEE. Trimming took 0 bases from V and 5 from J; bases not matched to a gene: 9. The CDR3 is 18 residues long. The CDR3, as DNA: TGTGCCAGCAGCGTAGGGACTAGCGGGAGGGCAAGGGACGACGAGCAGTACTTC. This translates into CASSVGTSGRARDDEQYF.

This clonotype has just one count. This chain joins TRBV7-2 and TRBJ2-6; D gene uncertain. V lost 5 bases to trimming and J lost 15 bases, with 2 bases between them. Germline assignment: CDR1 SGHTA and CDR2 FQGNSA. The CDR3 spans 8 residues. This CDR3 reads CASSGLTF. CDR3 coding DNA: TGTGCCAGCAGCGGCCTGACTTTC. The full variable domain, with the rest looked up from reference TRBV7-2 and TRBJ2-6, is GAGVSQSPSNKVTEKGKDVELRCDPISGHTALYWYRQSLGQGLEFLIYFQGNSAPDKSGLPSDRFSAERTGGSVSTLTIQRTQQEDSAVYLCASSGLTFGAGSRLTVL.

The J gene is TRBJ1-1, the V gene TRBV7-9, with 7 bases fitting TRBD1. The germline gives CDR1 SEHNR, CDR2 FQNEAQ (reference sequence). The CDR3 contains 14 residues. The V segment lost 6 bases and the J segment 8 bases; nucleotides outside the gene matches: 12. CDR3 sequence: CASRFEGGFTEAFF. The CDR3 bases are TGTGCCAGCAGGTTCGAAGGGGGCTTTACGGAAGCTTTCTTT.